Below are 9 T cell receptor beta chains sequenced from a single sample in a study of blood T cell repertoires in COVID-19. Sequencing used immunoSEQ multiplex PCR; TCRdb keeps in-frame clones, though not all of them. The profile shows 150,000 to 200,000 clones, more than 75% of them singletons. Sequencing input: PBMCs or T cells enriched from blood (not recorded which). The receptors stem from a man aged 55-75 years who had been exposed to COVID-19.

CDR3 in amino acids: CASSLVPSGDNEQFF. CDR3 in DNA: TGTGCCAGCAGCTTAGTTCCCAGCGGCGACAATGAGCAGTTCTTC. The gene calls are TRBV7-2 and TRBJ2-1, with D perhaps matching TRBD2 (5 bases). The CDR3 contains 15 residues. CDR1 SGHTA and CDR2 FQGNSA come from the germline V gene. Trimming removed 1 base at V and 5 bases at J, with 12 bases between.

J is TRBJ2-7 and V is TRBV6-5; 10 nucleotides align to TRBD1. Germline V gene lookup returns CDR1 MNHEY and CDR2 SVGAGI. CDR3 length: 16 residues. The ends lost 2 bases at V and 2 bases at J; junction bases unmatched: 6. The DNA of the CDR3 is TGTGCCAGCAGTTACCACCGGGACAGGGGTACCTACGAGCAGTACTTC. Its translation: CASSYHRDRGTYEQYF.

The chain couples TRBV7-2 to TRBJ2-3; 14 bases agree with TRBD2. The CDR3 has 17 amino acids. The V gene's germline CDR1 is SGHTA and CDR2 FQGNSA. V was clipped by 1 base and J by 4 bases; unmatched bases: 4. The CDR3 sequence: CASSLGSGLAGADTQYF. CDR3 nucleotides: TGTGCCAGCAGCTTAGGTTCGGGACTAGCGGGAGCAGATACGCAGTATTTT.

The chain joins TRBV19 to TRBJ2-2, with TRBD2 as a possible D gene (6 bases). Germline CDR1 LNHDA, CDR2 SQIVND (reference sequence). CDR3 length: 16 amino acids. V was cut by 5 bases and J by 2 bases, with 15 bases left in between. CDR3 amino acids: CASSVPSASNTGELFF. CDR3 bases: TGTGCCAGTAGTGTACCTAGCGCCTCCAACACCGGGGAGCTGTTTTTT.

This chain connects TRBV30 to TRBJ2-3; 8 bases are a match to TRBD1. J was trimmed by 3 bases and V by 0 bases; bases with no gene match: 8. CDR3 length equals 16 residues. Germline CDR1 and CDR2: GTSNPN and SVGIG (reference sequence). DNA for the CDR3: TGTGCCTGGAGTGTAGAGACAGGGGTTGGGACAGATACGCAGTATTTT. Its translation is CAWSVETGVGTDTQYF. Based on the CDR3 plus reference TRBV30 and TRBJ2-3, the full variable domain is SQTIHQWPATLVQPVGSPLSLECTVEGTSNPNLYWYRQAAGRGLQLLFYSVGIGQISSEVPQNLSASRPQDRQFILSSKKLLLSDSGFYLCAWSVETGVGTDTQYFGPGTRLTVL.

This chain connects TRBV5-1 to TRBJ2-7; possibly TRBD1 for D (5 bases). There are 13 residues in the CDR3. With 5 bases removed from V and 5 bases from J, the gap between germline ends came to 14 bases. Germline V gives CDR1 SGHRS, CDR2 YFSETQ. In DNA form, the CDR3 reads TGCGCCAGCAGGGGGCAGGGTCACAACGAGCAGTACTTC. It yields the protein CASRGQGHNEQYF.

DNA of the CDR3: TGTGCCAGCAGTCCCGCACGACAGGGCCCCTTATCCACCGGGGAGCTGTTTTTT. Amino acids: CASSPARQGPLSTGELFF. V is TRBV27 and J is TRBJ2-2, with 7 bases lining up with TRBD1. V lost 5 bases, J lost 4 bases, and 16 bases stayed unmatched. Germline CDR1 MNHEY, CDR2 SMNVEV (reference sequence). There are 18 residues in the CDR3.

This clone was counted a few times. The rearrangement uses TRBV30 and TRBJ1-3, with D hard to call. Per the germline V gene, CDR1 is GTSNPN and CDR2 is SVGIG (reference sequence). The V and J ends lost 8 bases and 0 bases respectively, with 8 bases between them. The CDR3 is 12 amino acids. The chain's CDR3 is CAGISSGNTIYF. The CDR3 DNA is TGTGCCGGGATTAGCTCTGGAAACACCATATATTTT. Full variable domain (missing parts from reference TRBV30 and TRBJ1-3): SQTIHQWPATLVQPVGSPLSLECTVEGTSNPNLYWYRQAAGRGLQLLFYSVGIGQISSEVPQNLSASRPQDRQFILSSKKLLLSDSGFYLCAGISSGNTIYFGEGSWLTVV.

The chain recombines TRBV6-2 or TRBV6-3 with TRBJ2-6; TRBD2 matches at 13 bases. With V trimmed by 4 bases and J by 2 bases, 8 bases remained unmatched. Germline CDR1 reads MNHEY; CDR2 reads SVGEGT. The CDR3 sequence is 19 residues long. The CDR3 protein is CASSSLAGGPRAGANVLTF. The DNA of the CDR3 is TGTGCCAGCAGTTCACTAGCGGGAGGGCCTAGAGCTGGGGCCAACGTCCTGACTTTC.